This T cell receptor (beta chain) was retrieved from a study of T cells of healthy individuals. TCRdb called the 5' RACE reads again in MiXCR, with one record for every CDR3 protein. The sample contains about 82,000 distinct CDR3 sequences, approximately 4.7% of which appear only once. This clonotype was seen at least ten times. There are 15 residues in the CDR3. V shed 4 bases, J shed 8 bases, and the junction held 8 bases outside the gene matches. Germline assignment: CDR1 SGHAT and CDR2 FQDESV (reference sequence). This clonotype originated in a female donor in good health. The chain has TRBV11-1 and TRBJ2-1; 10 bases align to TRBD2. The CDR3 loop reads CASSSLAGEEDEQFF. CDR3 coding DNA: TGTGCCAGCAGCTCTCTAGCGGGAGAAGAGGATGAGCAGTTCTTC.